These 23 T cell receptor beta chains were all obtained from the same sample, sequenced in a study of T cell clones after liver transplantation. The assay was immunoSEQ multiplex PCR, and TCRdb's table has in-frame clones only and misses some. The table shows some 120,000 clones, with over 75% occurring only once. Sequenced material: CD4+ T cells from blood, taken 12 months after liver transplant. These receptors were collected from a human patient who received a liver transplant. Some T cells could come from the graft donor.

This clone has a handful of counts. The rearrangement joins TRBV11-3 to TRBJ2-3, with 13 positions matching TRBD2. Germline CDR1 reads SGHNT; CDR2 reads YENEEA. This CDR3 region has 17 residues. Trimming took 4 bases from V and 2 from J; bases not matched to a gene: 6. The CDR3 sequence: CASSWPGLAGSTDTQYF. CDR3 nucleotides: TGTGCCAGCAGCTGGCCGGGACTAGCGGGATCCACAGATACGCAGTATTTT.

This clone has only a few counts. CDR3 region: CASSFGLASYNEQFF. The DNA for the CDR3 is TGCGCCAGCAGCTTCGGGCTAGCGTCCTACAATGAGCAGTTCTTC. V is TRBV5-1 and J is TRBJ2-1; perhaps TRBD2 as D (6 bases). There are 15 residues in the CDR3. The germline V gene encodes CDR1 SGHRS and CDR2 YFSETQ. Between the trimmed V and J ends, which lost 2 bases and 1 base, there was a span of 10 bases.

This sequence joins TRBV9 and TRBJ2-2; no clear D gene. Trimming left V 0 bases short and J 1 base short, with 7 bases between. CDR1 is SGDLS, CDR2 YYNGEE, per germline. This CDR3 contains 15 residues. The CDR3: CASSVALGNTGELFF. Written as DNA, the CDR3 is TGTGCCAGCAGCGTAGCCCTGGGGAACACCGGGGAGCTGTTTTTT.

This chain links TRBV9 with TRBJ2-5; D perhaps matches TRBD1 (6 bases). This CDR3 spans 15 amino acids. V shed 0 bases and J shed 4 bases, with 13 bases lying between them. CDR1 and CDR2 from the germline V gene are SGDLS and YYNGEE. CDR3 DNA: TGTGCCAGCAGCGTAGCTACAGGGAGTTCAGAGACCCAGTACTTC. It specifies CASSVATGSSETQYF. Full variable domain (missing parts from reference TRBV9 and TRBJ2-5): DSGVTQTPKHLITATGQRVTLRCSPRSGDLSVYWYQQSLDQGLQFLIQYYNGEERAKGNILERFSAQQFPDLHSELNLSSLELGDSALYFCASSVATGSSETQYFGPGTRLLVL.

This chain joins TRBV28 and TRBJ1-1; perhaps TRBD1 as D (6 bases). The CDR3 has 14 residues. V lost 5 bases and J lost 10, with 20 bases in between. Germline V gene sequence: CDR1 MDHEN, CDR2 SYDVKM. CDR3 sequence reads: CASSPADRPLGAFF. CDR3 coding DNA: TGTGCCAGCAGTCCCGCCGACAGGCCTCTGGGAGCTTTCTTT.

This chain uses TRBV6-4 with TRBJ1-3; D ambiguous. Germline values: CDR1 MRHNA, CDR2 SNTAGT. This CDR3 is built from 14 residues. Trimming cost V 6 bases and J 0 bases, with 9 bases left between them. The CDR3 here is CASRPGISGNTIYF. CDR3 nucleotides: TGTGCCAGCAGGCCCGGGATCTCTGGAAACACCATATATTTT.

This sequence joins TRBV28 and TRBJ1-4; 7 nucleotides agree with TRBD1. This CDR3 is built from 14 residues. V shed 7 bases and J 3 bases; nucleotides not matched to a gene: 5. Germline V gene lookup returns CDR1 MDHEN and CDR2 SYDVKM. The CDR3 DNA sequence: TGTGCCAGCAAAAGGGGGCGGGCTAATGAAAAACTGTTTTTT. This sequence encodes CASKRGRANEKLFF. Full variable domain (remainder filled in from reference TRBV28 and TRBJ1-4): DVKVTQSSRYLVKRTGEKVFLECVQDMDHENMFWYRQDPGLGLRLIYFSYDVKMKEKGDIPEGYSVSREKKERFSLILESASTNQTSMYLCASKRGRANEKLFFGSGTQLSVL.

CDR3 in amino acids: CASSPKVGSNQPQHF. CDR3 nucleotide sequence: TGTGCCAGCAGCCCCAAAGTGGGGTCCAATCAGCCCCAGCATTTT. V is TRBV7-9 and J is TRBJ1-5; D gene ambiguous. Trimming pared 5 bases from V and 3 bases from J, leaving 14 bases between. CDR1 SEHNR and CDR2 FQNEAQ come from the germline V gene (reference sequence). CDR3 size: 15 residues.

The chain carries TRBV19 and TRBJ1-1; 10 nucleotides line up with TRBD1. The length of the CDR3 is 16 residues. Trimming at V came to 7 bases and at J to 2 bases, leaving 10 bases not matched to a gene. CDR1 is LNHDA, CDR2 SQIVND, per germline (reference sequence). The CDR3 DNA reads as TGTGCCAGTACCCCGACCCGGACAGGGGGTAACACTGAAGCTTTCTTT. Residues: CASTPTRTGGNTEAFF.

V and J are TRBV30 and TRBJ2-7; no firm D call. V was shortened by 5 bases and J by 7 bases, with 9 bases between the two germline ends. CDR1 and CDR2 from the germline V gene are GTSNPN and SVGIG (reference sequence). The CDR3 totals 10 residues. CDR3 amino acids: CAWGRKEQYF. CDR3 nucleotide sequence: TGTGCCTGGGGGCGCAAAGAGCAGTACTTC.

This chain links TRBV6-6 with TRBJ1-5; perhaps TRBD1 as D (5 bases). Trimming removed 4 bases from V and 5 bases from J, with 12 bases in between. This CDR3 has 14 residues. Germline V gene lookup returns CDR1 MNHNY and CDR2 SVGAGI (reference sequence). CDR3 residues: CASSFRVRDQPQHF. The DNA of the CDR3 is TGTGCCAGCAGTTTCAGGGTACGGGATCAGCCCCAGCATTTT.

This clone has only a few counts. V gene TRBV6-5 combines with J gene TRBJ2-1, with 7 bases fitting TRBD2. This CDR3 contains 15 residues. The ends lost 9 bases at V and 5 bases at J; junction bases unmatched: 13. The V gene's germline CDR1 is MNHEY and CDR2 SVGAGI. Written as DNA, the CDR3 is TGTGCCAGTGGAAGCGAGGCTAGCGGCGACAATGAGCAGTTCTTC. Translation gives CASGSEASGDNEQFF.

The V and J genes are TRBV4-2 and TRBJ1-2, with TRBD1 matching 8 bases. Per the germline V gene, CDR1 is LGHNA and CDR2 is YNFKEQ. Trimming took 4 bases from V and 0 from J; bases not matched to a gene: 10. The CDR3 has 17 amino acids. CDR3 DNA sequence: TGTGCCAGCAGCCGAAAACAGACAGGGGAGGCTAACTATGGCTACACCTTC. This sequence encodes CASSRKQTGEANYGYTF.

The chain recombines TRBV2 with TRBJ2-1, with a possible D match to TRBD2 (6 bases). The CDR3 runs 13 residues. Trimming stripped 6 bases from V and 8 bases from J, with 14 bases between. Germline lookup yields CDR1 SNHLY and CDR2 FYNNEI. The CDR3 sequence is CASRAGIVDEQFF. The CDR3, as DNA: TGTGCCAGCAGGGCGGGAATTGTTGATGAGCAGTTCTTC.

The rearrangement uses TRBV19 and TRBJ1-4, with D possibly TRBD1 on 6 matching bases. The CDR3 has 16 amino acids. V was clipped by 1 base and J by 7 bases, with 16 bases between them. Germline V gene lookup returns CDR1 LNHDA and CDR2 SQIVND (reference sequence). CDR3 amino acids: CASSIAGGQIGEKLFF. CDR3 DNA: TGTGCCAGTAGTATAGCCGGAGGACAGATAGGTGAAAAACTGTTTTTT.

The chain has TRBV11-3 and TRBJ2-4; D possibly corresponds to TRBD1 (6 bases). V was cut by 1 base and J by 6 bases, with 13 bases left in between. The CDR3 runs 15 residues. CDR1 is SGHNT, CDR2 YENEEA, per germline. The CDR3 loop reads CASSLGTDPPNIQYF. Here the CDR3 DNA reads TGTGCCAGCAGCTTAGGGACAGATCCTCCAAACATTCAGTACTTC.

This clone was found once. This CDR3 reads CASSLGLANEQFF. The CDR3 nucleotides are TGTGCCAGCAGCTTAGGACTAGCTAATGAGCAGTTCTTC. The chain employs TRBV11-2 and TRBJ2-1, with 7 positions matching TRBD2. Germline-derived CDR1 and CDR2 are SGHAT and FQNNGV. The CDR3 has 13 residues. V was pared by 1 base and J by 7 bases, with 1 base of the junction left unmatched.

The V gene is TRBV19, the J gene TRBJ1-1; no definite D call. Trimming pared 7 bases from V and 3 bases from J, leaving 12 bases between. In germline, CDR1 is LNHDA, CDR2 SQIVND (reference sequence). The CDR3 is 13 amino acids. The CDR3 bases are TGTGCCAGTAAACGGTTATCGGACACTGAAGCTTTCTTT. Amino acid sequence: CASKRLSDTEAFF.

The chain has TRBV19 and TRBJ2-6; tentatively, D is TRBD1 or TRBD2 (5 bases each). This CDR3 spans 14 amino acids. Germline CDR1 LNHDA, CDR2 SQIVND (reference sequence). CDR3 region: CTSGRGAGANVLTF. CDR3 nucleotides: TGTACCTCTGGAAGGGGAGCTGGGGCCAACGTCCTGACTTTC.

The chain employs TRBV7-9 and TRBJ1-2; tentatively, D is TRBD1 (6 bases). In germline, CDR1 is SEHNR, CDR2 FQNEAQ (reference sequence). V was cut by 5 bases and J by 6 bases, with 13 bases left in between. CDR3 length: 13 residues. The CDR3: CASSPGVPDGYTF. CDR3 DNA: TGTGCCAGCAGCCCAGGGGTGCCAGATGGCTACACCTTC.

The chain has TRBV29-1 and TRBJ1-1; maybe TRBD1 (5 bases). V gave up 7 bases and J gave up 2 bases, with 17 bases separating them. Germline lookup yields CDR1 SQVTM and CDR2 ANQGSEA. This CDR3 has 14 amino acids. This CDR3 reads CSGGDGAINTEAFF. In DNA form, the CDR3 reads TGCAGCGGTGGGGATGGGGCCATCAACACTGAAGCTTTCTTT.

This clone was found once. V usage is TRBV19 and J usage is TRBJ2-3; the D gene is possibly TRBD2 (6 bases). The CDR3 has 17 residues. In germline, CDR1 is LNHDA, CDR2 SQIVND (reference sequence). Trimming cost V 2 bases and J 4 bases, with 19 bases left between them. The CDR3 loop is CASSIPSLGRGSDTQYF. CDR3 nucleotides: TGTGCCAGTAGTATACCCTCCCTGGGGCGGGGATCAGATACGCAGTATTTT.

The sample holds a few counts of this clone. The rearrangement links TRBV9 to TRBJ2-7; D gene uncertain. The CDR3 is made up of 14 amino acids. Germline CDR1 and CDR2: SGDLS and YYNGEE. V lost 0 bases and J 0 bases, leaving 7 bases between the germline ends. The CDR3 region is CASSVGSDSYEQYF. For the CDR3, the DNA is TGTGCCAGCAGCGTAGGCAGTGACTCCTACGAGCAGTACTTC.